This T cell receptor beta chain was profiled in a study of T-cell reconstitution after alpha-beta-depleted transplantation in children. Study-wide points: Several hundred rapidly expanded clones from non-depleted graft cells reportedly supplied alpha-beta T cells about two months post-transplant. When one year had passed after transplant, most T-cell counts and diversity came from newly produced T cells. Surviving recipient T cells and thymic progenitors produced the high day-60 TCRbeta diversity seen in some patients.

The CDR3 runs 17 residues. V was pared by 2 bases and J by 3 bases, with 8 bases of the junction left unmatched. Library preparation (for TCRbeta) was performed with unique molecular identifiers. TCRdb re-analysed the PCR reads in MiXCR, keeping a single row per CDR3 protein. The sample carries roughly 570,000 distinct CDR3 sequences, 25% to 30% recorded once. Remarks on this clonotype: Its antigen remains unknown.

This sample comprised PBMCs, obtained before TCRalphabeta/CD19-depleted stem cell transplant. The receptor was isolated from a boy younger than two with Wiskott-Aldrich syndrome, due to receive a stem cell transplant. The chain recombines TRBV12-3 or TRBV12-4 with TRBJ2-7, with 12 positions matching TRBD2. The CDR3 coding sequence is TGTGCCAGCAGTTTAAGGAGACTAGCGGGAGACTACTACGAGCAGTACTTC. It is translated as CASSLRRLAGDYYEQYF.